This TCR beta chain was found in a study of blood T cell repertoires in COVID-19. Generated by immunoSEQ multiplex PCR, the TCRdb table keeps only in-frame clones and is missing some. The sample lists tens of thousands of clones; around four fifths were seen once. V lost 3 bases and J 2 bases, leaving 7 bases between the germline ends. Germline loops: CDR1 KGHSH, CDR2 LQKENI. This CDR3 is built from 13 residues. Sequencing used peripheral blood. This rearrangement joins TRBV18 to TRBJ2-5, with a tentative D call TRBD2 (5 bases). The clonotype originates from a man aged 45-65 years with active COVID-19. The CDR3 coding sequence is TGTGCCAGCTCACCCCGACTACAAGAGACCCAGTACTTC. Its protein product is CASSPRLQETQYF.